One and the same sample provided the 3 T cell receptor beta chains below, sequenced in a study of cytomegalovirus exposure and HLA in healthy donors. The PCR had 60 Vbeta and 13 Jbeta primers. TCRdb's table, derived via immunoSEQ multiplex PCR, lists solely in-frame clones and lacks some. The profile shows about 200,000 clones, more than 75% of them singletons. Sequencing was carried out using PBMCs. Every receptor here comes from a male donor in good health and CMV-seronegative.

V is TRBV5-1 and J is TRBJ2-1; perhaps TRBD2 as D (6 bases). Germline values: CDR1 SGHRS, CDR2 YFSETQ. The CDR3 runs 16 residues. V gave up 0 bases and J gave up 7 bases, with 17 bases separating them. DNA for the CDR3: TGCGCCAGCAGCTTGGATGGGTCGGGAGTGGAAAATGAGCAGTTCTTC. It translates to CASSLDGSGVENEQFF.

The chain uses TRBV10-2 and TRBJ2-7, with 9 bases matching TRBD1. CDR3 length: 14 residues. Looked up from germline, CDR1 is WSHSY and CDR2 is SAAADI. J gave up 9 bases and V 5 bases, and 11 bases lay outside the gene matches. CDR3 in amino acids: CASSRDRDRERQYF. The CDR3 DNA sequence: TGCGCCAGCAGTCGAGACCGGGACAGGGAAAGGCAGTACTTC.

For the CDR3, the DNA is TGCGCCAGCAGCTCTGGACTAGCGGGAGGGGGCACCGGGGAGCTGTTTTTT. Amino acids: CASSSGLAGGGTGELFF. The rearrangement links TRBV5-1 to TRBJ2-2; 15 bases are shared with TRBD2. CDR1 and CDR2 from the germline V gene are SGHRS and YFSETQ. J lost 4 bases, V lost 3 bases, and 4 bases had no gene match. The CDR3 runs 17 residues.